This is a list of T cell receptor beta chains from one sample in a study of T cell responses to AZD1222 COVID-19 vaccine. Profiled with immunoSEQ multiplex PCR; TCRdb holds only in-frame clones, not every one. The table records some 100,000 clones, 86% of them present only once. This specimen was peripheral blood, taken 28 days after the second AZD1222 dose. Source of these receptors: an adult who received the AZD1222 COVID-19 vaccine. The conserved cysteine and the conserved F or W are not part of the CDR3 here.

J gene: TRBJ2-1; V gene: TRBV4-3; CDR3 protein: ASSQANRGYNEQF
J gene: TRBJ2-2; V gene: TRBV4-2; CDR3 protein: ASSQGTSTGELF
J gene: TRBJ1-5; V gene: TRBV7-8; CDR3 protein: ASSTNRDLRKGPQH
J gene: TRBJ2-5; V gene: TRBV28; CDR3 protein: ASSNRGEGAQY
J gene: TRBJ2-1; V gene: TRBV19; CDR3 protein: ASSLTQGIRNNEQF
J gene: TRBJ1-4; V gene: TRBV18; CDR3 protein: ASSPPGRRLEEKLF
J gene: TRBJ2-6; V gene: TRBV10-3; CDR3 protein: AISESPGAGANVLT
J gene: TRBJ2-2; V gene: TRBV7-9; CDR3 protein: ASSTRTGTGELF
J gene: TRBJ1-1; V gene: TRBV5-4; CDR3 protein: ASSLTLNTEAF
J gene: TRBJ1-4; V gene: TRBV4-1; CDR3 protein: ASSPRRVGNEKLF
J gene: TRBJ2-7; V gene: TRBV3-1/TRBV3-2; CDR3 protein: ASSQVGSSYEQY
J gene: TRBJ1-5; V gene: TRBV28; CDR3 protein: ASSRTLGRPQH
J gene: TRBJ1-1; V gene: TRBV5-1; CDR3 protein: ASSLAGAETEAF
J gene: TRBJ2-7; V gene: TRBV29-1; CDR3 protein: SARVGQSGEQY
J gene: TRBJ2-5; V gene: TRBV27; CDR3 protein: ASKRSSGTGERETQY
J gene: TRBJ2-3; V gene: TRBV9; CDR3 protein: ASSARQSTDTQY
J gene: TRBJ1-1; V gene: TRBV7-8; CDR3 protein: ASSLVVSRVGNAF
J gene: TRBJ1-5; V gene: TRBV2; CDR3 protein: ASSQTGGNQPQH
J gene: TRBJ1-2; V gene: TRBV19; CDR3 protein: ASIGTGRLIYGYT
J gene: TRBJ1-5; V gene: TRBV9; CDR3 protein: ASSLDNHQPQH
J gene: TRBJ2-1; V gene: TRBV25-1; CDR3 protein: ASSESWGAGEQF
J gene: TRBJ1-1; V gene: TRBV11-2; CDR3 protein: ASSFEDGNTEAF
J gene: TRBJ2-1; V gene: TRBV5-1; CDR3 protein: ASSLGTSGQLMDEQF
J gene: TRBJ2-7; V gene: TRBV21-1; CDR3 protein: ASSKARSGTGGEQY
J gene: TRBJ2-1; V gene: TRBV6-1; CDR3 protein: ASSGQLAGGPPYNEQF
J gene: TRBJ2-2; V gene: TRBV6-5; CDR3 protein: ASRSRGYTGELF
J gene: TRBJ2-5; V gene: TRBV11-2; CDR3 protein: ASSLGGDQY
J gene: TRBJ2-1; V gene: TRBV9; CDR3 protein: ASSEAGGSYNEQF
J gene: TRBJ2-1; V gene: TRBV12-3/TRBV12-4; CDR3 protein: ASRASYNEQF
J gene: TRBJ1-2; V gene: TRBV6-2/TRBV6-3; CDR3 protein: ASSRGQGYGYT
J gene: TRBJ2-2; V gene: TRBV2; CDR3 protein: ASSAQGVTGELF
J gene: TRBJ2-7; V gene: TRBV12-3/TRBV12-4; CDR3 protein: ASRFQQGDEQY
J gene: TRBJ2-7; V gene: TRBV5-6; CDR3 protein: ASSFWDRPTYEQY
J gene: TRBJ1-1; V gene: TRBV19; CDR3 protein: ASSSQHRVVNTEAF
J gene: TRBJ1-6; V gene: TRBV4-1; CDR3 protein: ASSQMRQGRRSPLH
J gene: TRBJ2-3; V gene: TRBV4-3; CDR3 protein: ASSQGGWSGDTQY
J gene: TRBJ2-5; V gene: TRBV4-3; CDR3 protein: ASSWNSGVNQETQY
J gene: TRBJ1-2; V gene: TRBV5-5; CDR3 protein: ASSPSTGEYGYT
J gene: TRBJ1-1; V gene: TRBV19; CDR3 protein: ASSIERAGTEAF
J gene: TRBJ1-2; V gene: TRBV24-1; CDR3 protein: ATSDTGGLNYGYT
J gene: TRBJ2-2; V gene: TRBV30; CDR3 protein: AWSVRERDTGELF
J gene: TRBJ1-2; V gene: TRBV9; CDR3 protein: ASSVAATSGYT
J gene: TRBJ1-4; V gene: TRBV5-1; CDR3 protein: ASSLAGHTNEKLF
J gene: TRBJ1-1; V gene: TRBV6-5; CDR3 protein: ASSWGGITEAF
J gene: TRBJ2-7; V gene: TRBV3-1/TRBV3-2; CDR3 protein: ASSQAGTSGRKY
J gene: TRBJ1-1; V gene: TRBV12-3/TRBV12-4; CDR3 protein: ASSITGGTEAF
J gene: TRBJ1-1; V gene: TRBV7-2; CDR3 protein: ASSPRGMNTEAF
J gene: TRBJ1-6; V gene: TRBV6-5; CDR3 protein: ASSQDRPSPLH